This T cell receptor (beta chain) was observed in a study of neoadjuvant anti-PD-1 for oral cavity cancer. Study information: Non-progressing patients received a fourth nivolumab dose near day 43, then surgery on days 50-56.

A word on this clone: What it binds is unknown.

Germline CDR1 reads LNHDA; CDR2 reads SQIVND (reference sequence). The V and J ends lost 5 bases and 6 bases respectively, with 11 bases between them. The CDR3 loop spans 13 amino acids. Most PBMC samples had 480 ng input DNA in six replicates. Sequencing was performed with immunoSEQ multiplex PCR; in TCRdb, only in-frame clones are kept and a portion is missing. Of some 10,000 clones in the sample, roughly 62% are singletons; the top ten hold about 4.1%. As to time point: after neoadjuvant nivolumab, at surgical resection. Study conclusions and caveats: TCR analyses covered only a few patients per response group. Higher pretreatment Treg/Th17 ratios tracked higher pretreatment blood clonality.

This material consisted of PBMCs, taken after nivolumab (anti-PD-1) treatment. This receptor was taken from a person between 35 and 79 years old with oral cavity squamous cell carcinoma. The V and J genes are TRBV19 and TRBJ1-5, with D hard to call. The CDR3: CASSLLSRQPQHF. CDR3 DNA: TGTGCCAGTAGTTTATTATCGCGTCAGCCCCAGCATTTT.